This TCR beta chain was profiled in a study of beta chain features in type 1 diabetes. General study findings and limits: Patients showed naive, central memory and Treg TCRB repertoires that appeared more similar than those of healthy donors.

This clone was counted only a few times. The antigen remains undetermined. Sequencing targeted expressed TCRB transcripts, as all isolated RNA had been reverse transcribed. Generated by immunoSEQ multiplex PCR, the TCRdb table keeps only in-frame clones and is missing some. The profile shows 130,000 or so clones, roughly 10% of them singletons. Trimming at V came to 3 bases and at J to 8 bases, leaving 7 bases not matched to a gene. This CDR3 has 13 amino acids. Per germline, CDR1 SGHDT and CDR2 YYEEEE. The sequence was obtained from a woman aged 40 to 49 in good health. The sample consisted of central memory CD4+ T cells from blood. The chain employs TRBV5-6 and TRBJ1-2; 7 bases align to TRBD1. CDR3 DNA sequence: TGTGCCAGCAGCTCGCTACAGGGGTGGGGCTACACCTTC. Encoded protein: CASSSLQGWGYTF.